The rows below give T cell receptor beta chains drawn from one sample of a study of blood T cell repertoires in COVID-19. Method: immunoSEQ multiplex PCR; TCRdb's copy keeps in-frame clones and lacks some. Among 150,000 to 200,000 clones listed, approximately 79% were seen once. Sequencing was performed on peripheral blood. These receptors were collected from an elderly woman with acute or convalescent COVID-19. The CDR3 runs from the conserved cysteine through the conserved F or W. A D gene is named only where the DNA matches it firmly. Clone size is given for some rows only: seen once, a few or many times, or a class if the clone is expanded.

J | V | D | size | CDR3 | DNA
TRBJ2-1 | TRBV18 | . | . | CASSPGQRTYNEQFF | TGTGCCAGCTCACCGGGGCAGAGAACCTACAATGAGCAGTTCTTC
TRBJ2-1 | TRBV10-3 | . | . | CAISESNGKNEQFF | TGTGCCATCAGTGAGTCGAACGGGAAAAATGAGCAGTTCTTC
TRBJ2-2 | TRBV2 | TRBD1 | once | CASSPDRATGELFF | TGTGCCAGCAGTCCGGACAGGGCAACCGGGGAGCTGTTTTTT
TRBJ1-6 | TRBV5-6 | . | . | CASSVGDTNSPLHF | TGTGCCAGCAGCGTCGGCGACACAAATTCACCCCTCCACTTT
TRBJ2-3 | TRBV19 | . | . | CASSQQGTPIFDTDTQYF | TGTGCCAGTAGCCAACAGGGGACTCCTATTTTTGACACAGATACGCAGTATTTT
TRBJ1-5 | TRBV28 | TRBD1 | . | CASGTGPNQPQHF | TGTGCCAGCGGGACAGGCCCCAATCAGCCCCAGCATTTT
TRBJ2-3 | TRBV7-3 | TRBD2 | . | CASSPQLAGVTDTQYF | TGTGCCAGCAGCCCCCAACTAGCGGGAGTTACAGATACGCAGTATTTT
TRBJ2-6 | TRBV7-3 | . | . | CASSFLDIVSGANVLTF | TGTGCCAGCAGCTTCTTGGACATCGTCTCTGGGGCCAACGTCCTGACTTTC
TRBJ2-7 | TRBV5-1 | TRBD2 | . | CASSSGLAVTYYEQYF | TGCGCCAGCAGCTCGGGACTAGCGGTAACTTACTACGAGCAGTACTTC
TRBJ2-3 | TRBV5-1 | TRBD2 | . | CASSGGAGETDTQYF | TGCGCCAGCAGTGGAGGGGCGGGAGAAACAGATACGCAGTATTTT
TRBJ1-6 | TRBV19 | . | . | CASSINVSSKSPLHF | TGTGCCAGTAGTATTAACGTCAGTTCGAAGTCACCCCTCCACTTT
TRBJ2-1 | TRBV29-1 | TRBD2 | . | CSVEALGRVHNEQFF | TGCAGCGTTGAAGCCCTCGGGAGGGTCCACAATGAGCAGTTCTTC
TRBJ1-2 | TRBV11-2 | . | . | CASSQSRVTYGYTF | TGTGCCAGCAGTCAGTCCAGGGTCACCTATGGCTACACCTTC
TRBJ1-5 | TRBV4-1 | TRBD1 | . | CASSQVQGSQPQHF | TGCGCCAGCAGCCAGGTACAGGGGAGTCAGCCCCAGCATTTT
TRBJ1-3 | TRBV2 | . | once | CASKLRVGNTIYF | TGTGCCAGCAAGTTGAGGGTTGGAAACACCATATATTTT
TRBJ2-5 | TRBV18 | . | . | CASSPGTQSGETQYF | TGTGCCAGCTCTCCGGGGACACAGTCTGGGGAGACCCAGTACTTC
TRBJ1-1 | TRBV12-3/TRBV12-4 | TRBD1 | . | CASTTGQGTEAFF | TGTGCCAGCACCACCGGACAGGGAACTGAAGCTTTCTTT
TRBJ1-3 | TRBV5-4 | . | . | CASSSTSSGNTIYF | TGTGCCAGCAGCTCCACCAGCTCTGGAAACACCATATATTTT
TRBJ2-7 | TRBV7-4 | . | . | CASSLLFGVGLTYEQYF | TGTGCCAGCAGCCTACTCTTTGGGGTGGGGCTCACCTACGAGCAGTACTTC
TRBJ2-2 | TRBV7-2 | . | once | CASSLDGQGELFF | TGTGCCAGCAGCTTAGATGGTCAGGGGGAGCTGTTTTTT